The 26 T cell receptor beta chains presented below share a single source sample, sequenced in a study of human T cells and chemical hapten exposure. Noted time point: healthy volunteer bleed at 6 weeks. From whole blood left unfractionated, total RNA was extracted. TCRdb reprocessed the RACE reads with MiXCR, giving one entry per CDR3 protein. The repertoire holds some 31,000 distinct CDR3 sequences, with roughly 5% as singletons. What was sequenced was whole blood. All receptors come from a human donor in good health. Some clones in this sample may be carry-over from other donors' samples.

The rearrangement uses TRBV7-8 and TRBJ2-7, with 9 bases matching TRBD1. The CDR3 is 18 residues long. CDR1 and CDR2 (germline): SGHVS, FQNEAQ. The V and J ends lost 3 bases and 1 base, in that order; junction bases with no gene match: 13. CDR3 sequence reads: CASSFQSLGTGISYEQYF. In nucleotides, the CDR3 is TGTGCCAGCAGCTTTCAATCGTTGGGGACAGGGATATCCTACGAGCAGTACTTC.

This clonotype was detected many times. Relative to the germline gene, one junction end is altered; a read error may explain this. The chain links TRBV2 to TRBJ1-2; TRBD1 might be the D (5 bases). Germline CDR1 reads SNHLY; CDR2 reads FYNNEI. This CDR3 is 10 amino acids long. The CDR3 DNA reads TGTGCCAGCAGCCGGGGCAGGGCGTGTTTC. This translates into CASSRGRACF.

This clonotype was seen more than once but under ten times. The V call is TRBV7-8, the J call TRBJ2-1; D is unresolved. The CDR3 extends over 12 amino acids. Germline V gives CDR1 SGHVS, CDR2 FQNEAQ. Trimming took off 2 bases at V and 7 bases at J, with 6 bases between the two ends. CDR3 sequence: CASSLWVNEQFF. The CDR3 DNA is TGTGCCAGCAGCTTATGGGTAAATGAGCAGTTCTTC.

This clonotype was seen at least ten times. The CDR3 bases are TGTGCCAGCAGCCAATATGTTACGGCGACCGGCGGGGAGCTGTTTTTT. Translating gives CASSQYVTATGGELFF. This rearrangement joins TRBV3-1 to TRBJ2-2, with D unclear. Germline CDR1 LGHDT, CDR2 YNNKEL (reference sequence). The CDR3 contains 16 residues. V lost 2 bases, J lost 7 bases, and 17 bases lay in between.

The table lists this clonotype with many counts. The gene calls are TRBV28 and TRBJ2-3; 10 nucleotides align to TRBD2. The CDR3 covers 15 residues. Looked up from germline, CDR1 is MDHEN and CDR2 is SYDVKM. V lost 6 bases, J lost 6 bases, and 9 bases stayed unmatched. The CDR3 nucleotides are TGTGCCAGCAGCCGAAGCGGGAGGGCTTCCGATACGCAGTATTTT. It codes for CASSRSGRASDTQYF.

This sequence joins TRBV3-1 and TRBJ2-3; D is perhaps TRBD2 (7 bases). Germline V gives CDR1 LGHDT, CDR2 YNNKEL (reference sequence). Trimming left V 1 base short and J 2 bases short, with 19 bases between. This CDR3 contains 18 residues. The CDR3 region has the DNA TGTGCCAGCAGCCAAGGGCGGGCGCGGGGGCTCTTCACAGATACGCAGTATTTT. Amino acid sequence: CASSQGRARGLFTDTQYF.

This clonotype has more than one count but fewer than ten. The genes are TRBV30 and TRBJ2-2, with D unclear. V gave up 1 base and J gave up 6 bases, with 12 bases separating them. Germline CDR1 and CDR2: GTSNPN and SVGIG (reference sequence). This CDR3 comprises 14 residues. CDR3 loop: CAWSEISRSGELFF. The DNA of the CDR3 is TGTGCCTGGAGTGAAATTAGCAGGTCCGGGGAGCTGTTTTTT. The variable domain in full, with the rest retrieved from reference TRBV30 and TRBJ2-2, is SQTIHQWPATLVQPVGSPLSLECTVEGTSNPNLYWYRQAAGRGLQLLFYSVGIGQISSEVPQNLSASRPQDRQFILSSKKLLLSDSGFYLCAWSEISRSGELFFGEGSRLTVL.

Remarks on this clonotype: Being one base from a much bigger clone, this may be a read error. V gene TRBV12-3 or TRBV12-4 combines with J gene TRBJ2-1; perhaps TRBD2 as D (5 bases). The CDR3 is 13 residues long. As DNA, the CDR3 is TGTGCCAGCAGTCGGGCTAGCTACAATGAGCAGTGCTTC. It is translated as CASSRASYNEQCF.

This chain connects TRBV20-1 to TRBJ1-1; D gene uncertain. V was clipped by 6 bases and J by 5 bases, with 16 bases between them. Per the germline V gene, CDR1 is DFQATT and CDR2 is SNEGSKA (reference sequence). CDR3 length: 13 residues. The CDR3 DNA follows: TGCAGTGCCCGATTCACCGTAAAGACTGAAGCTTTCTTT. This translates into CSARFTVKTEAFF.

This clonotype occurred many times. The chain recombines TRBV18 with TRBJ1-2; 7 bases agree with TRBD1. Germline lookup yields CDR1 KGHSH and CDR2 LQKENI. V trimming: 0 bases; J trimming: 6 bases; junction bases outside the gene matches: 4. The CDR3 consists of 14 residues. The DNA of the CDR3 is TGTGCCAGCTCACCACCCGACAGGGTTGATGGCTACACCTTC. Protein product: CASSPPDRVDGYTF. The variable domain in full, with the rest retrieved from reference TRBV18 and TRBJ1-2, is NAGVMQNPRHLVRRRGQEARLRCSPMKGHSHVYWYRQLPEEGLKFMVYLQKENIIDESGMPKERFSAEFPKEGPSILRIQQVVRGDSAAYFCASSPPDRVDGYTFGSGTRLTVV.

The chain combines TRBV10-3 with TRBJ2-7; 11 positions match TRBD2. V lost 5 bases and J lost 1; bases outside the gene matches: 1. The CDR3 has 14 residues. Germline-derived CDR1 and CDR2 are ENHRY and SYGVKD. The CDR3 loop reads CAISPSGGSYEQYF. CDR3 nucleotides: TGTGCCATCAGTCCTAGCGGGGGGTCCTACGAGCAGTACTTC.

This clonotype was found a few times. The CDR3 DNA reads as TGTGCCAGCAGCTCGGGACTAGCCAAAAACATTCAGTACTTC. Encoded protein: CASSSGLAKNIQYF. This chain joins TRBV28 and TRBJ2-4; maybe TRBD2 (6 bases). Germline V gene sequence: CDR1 MDHEN, CDR2 SYDVKM. The CDR3 loop spans 14 amino acids. Trimming shortened V by 6 bases and J by 0 bases, and 9 bases separated the two germline ends.

This clonotype was recorded many times. The chain has TRBV12-3 or TRBV12-4 and TRBJ2-2, with D perhaps matching TRBD1 (5 bases). The CDR3 contains 16 residues. V lost 5 bases and J lost 7, with 20 bases in between. The CDR3 DNA is TGTGCCAGCAGTCCCTCACCCGACAGTACTGACGGGGAGCTGTTTTTT. It specifies CASSPSPDSTDGELFF.

V gene TRBV4-2 combines with J gene TRBJ1-3; D remains ambiguous. CDR1 and CDR2 (germline): LGHNA, YNFKEQ. V was clipped by 0 bases and J by 2 bases, with 11 bases between them. This CDR3 contains 16 residues. CDR3 nucleotide sequence: TGTGCCAGCAGCCAAGATCCGGCAGAAACTGGAAACACCATATATTTT. Protein: CASSQDPAETGNTIYF.

In its sample, this clonotype was seen many times. The rearrangement joins TRBV2 to TRBJ2-3, with 8 bases identical to TRBD2. This CDR3 is built from 14 residues. V lost 4 bases, J lost 3 bases, and 3 bases stayed unmatched. Germline V gene sequence: CDR1 SNHLY, CDR2 FYNNEI. The CDR3 sequence is CASSVTGGTDTQYF. The CDR3 DNA reads TGTGCCAGCAGTGTGACGGGGGGGACAGATACGCAGTATTTT.

Ten or more counts support this clonotype. The chain couples TRBV20-1 to TRBJ1-1, with 7 bases aligning to TRBD1. The CDR3 sequence is 13 residues long. Germline V gene sequence: CDR1 DFQATT, CDR2 SNEGSKA (reference sequence). The V segment lost 6 bases and the J segment 1 base; nucleotides outside the gene matches: 5. The CDR3 sequence is CSAPYRGNTEAFF. CDR3 bases: TGCAGTGCGCCTTACAGGGGGAACACTGAAGCTTTCTTT.

This clonotype has a count of ten or more. The V gene is TRBV7-2, the J gene TRBJ2-3; 7 nucleotides align to TRBD1. Trimming removed 3 bases from V and 1 base from J; junction bases left unmatched: 4. From germline, CDR1 is SGHTA and CDR2 FQGNSA. The CDR3 covers 15 residues. Here the CDR3 reads CASSFGTVRTDTQYF. As DNA, the CDR3 is TGTGCCAGCAGCTTCGGGACAGTTCGCACAGATACGCAGTATTTT.

This clonotype has ten or more counts. V and J are TRBV5-6 and TRBJ1-1; D gene unclear. CDR1 is SGHDT, CDR2 YYEEEE, per germline. CDR3 length: 16 amino acids. Between the trimmed V and J ends, which lost 0 bases and 1 base, there was a span of 13 bases. CDR3 in amino acids: CASSLAPEWGNTEAFF. The CDR3 bases are TGTGCCAGCAGCTTGGCTCCCGAATGGGGGAACACTGAAGCTTTCTTT.

The chain links TRBV19 to TRBJ1-1; D gene unclear. The CDR3 is 14 residues long. The V end lost 8 bases, the J end lost 0 bases, and 13 bases lay between the germline ends. Germline loops: CDR1 LNHDA, CDR2 SQIVND (reference sequence). The chain's CDR3 is CASRLRAMNTEAFF. CDR3 DNA sequence: TGTGCCAGTCGGCTCCGCGCAATGAACACTGAAGCTTTCTTT.

This clonotype was detected many times. The chain carries TRBV6-6 and TRBJ1-2; D is uncertain. Trimming took off 0 bases at V and 2 bases at J, with 7 bases between the two ends. Germline V gene sequence: CDR1 MNHNY, CDR2 SVGAGI (reference sequence). This CDR3 contains 14 residues. The CDR3 sequence: CASSYSRGNYGYTF. The CDR3 nucleotides read TGTGCCAGCAGTTACTCGCGAGGGAACTATGGCTACACCTTC.

This clonotype was picked up a small number of times. The CDR3 DNA reads as TGTGCCAGCAGTTACCAAGCGGAACAAGGGGGTGAAGCTTTCTTT. This encodes CASSYQAEQGGEAFF. The V and J genes are TRBV28 and TRBJ1-1; D possibly corresponds to TRBD1 (6 bases). V lost 4 bases to trimming and J lost 7 bases, with 19 bases between them. In germline, CDR1 is MDHEN, CDR2 SYDVKM. The CDR3 extends over 15 amino acids.

A note on this clonotype: This may stem from a read error, because a much larger clone lies one nucleotide away. The chain carries TRBV30 and TRBJ1-1; TRBD1 might be the D (6 bases). The CDR3 covers 15 residues. Germline V gene data show CDR1 as GTSNPN and CDR2 as SVGIG (reference sequence). The DNA for the CDR3 is TGTGCCTGGAGTGTACTCGGGGGGGGGGACACTGAAGCTATCTTT. This codes for CAWSVLGGGDTEAIF.

This clonotype was recorded many times. The gene calls are TRBV24-1 and TRBJ2-2, with TRBD1 matching 9 bases. The trim removed 4 bases at V and 4 bases at J, leaving 6 bases unmatched. Germline lookup yields CDR1 KGHDR and CDR2 SFDVKD. This CDR3 is 16 amino acids long. CDR3 coding DNA: TGTGCCACCAGTGAAGCGGGACAGGGATTCACCGGGGAGCTGTTTTTT. The encoded protein is CATSEAGQGFTGELFF.

This clonotype was counted between two and nine times. The CDR3 nucleotides read TGTGCCAGCTCGGGACAGGAGGGCTACACCTTC. Protein: CASSGQEGYTF. This rearrangement joins TRBV18 to TRBJ1-2, with 8 bases lining up with TRBD1. V was clipped by 6 bases and J by 8 bases; unmatched bases: 2. In germline, CDR1 is KGHSH, CDR2 LQKENI. The CDR3 has 11 residues.

This clonotype was observed a few times. V gene TRBV25-1 combines with J gene TRBJ2-3; no firm D call. The CDR3 is 14 amino acids. In germline, CDR1 is MGHDK, CDR2 SYGVNS. The ends were cut back, 7 bases at V and 1 base at J, with 12 bases in the middle. Written as DNA, the CDR3 is TGTGCCAGCAATAAGGAGAGCGGCACAGATACGCAGTATTTT. It translates to CASNKESGTDTQYF. Based on the CDR3 plus reference TRBV25-1 and TRBJ2-3, the full variable domain is EADIYQTPRYLVIGTGKKITLECSQTMGHDKMYWYQQDPGMELHLIHYSYGVNSTEKGDLSSESTVSRIRTEHFPLTLESARPSHTSQYLCASNKESGTDTQYFGPGTRLTVL.

This clonotype showed up just once. This chain connects TRBV7-9 to TRBJ1-2; 7 positions match TRBD1. Germline lookup yields CDR1 SEHNR and CDR2 FQNEAQ (reference sequence). The CDR3 spans 14 residues. The V gene end was trimmed by 5 bases and the J gene end by 6 bases; junction bases not matched to a gene: 9. CDR3 loop: CASSRGDSFDGYTF. The CDR3 DNA reads TGTGCCAGCAGCCGCGGGGACAGCTTTGATGGCTACACCTTC.